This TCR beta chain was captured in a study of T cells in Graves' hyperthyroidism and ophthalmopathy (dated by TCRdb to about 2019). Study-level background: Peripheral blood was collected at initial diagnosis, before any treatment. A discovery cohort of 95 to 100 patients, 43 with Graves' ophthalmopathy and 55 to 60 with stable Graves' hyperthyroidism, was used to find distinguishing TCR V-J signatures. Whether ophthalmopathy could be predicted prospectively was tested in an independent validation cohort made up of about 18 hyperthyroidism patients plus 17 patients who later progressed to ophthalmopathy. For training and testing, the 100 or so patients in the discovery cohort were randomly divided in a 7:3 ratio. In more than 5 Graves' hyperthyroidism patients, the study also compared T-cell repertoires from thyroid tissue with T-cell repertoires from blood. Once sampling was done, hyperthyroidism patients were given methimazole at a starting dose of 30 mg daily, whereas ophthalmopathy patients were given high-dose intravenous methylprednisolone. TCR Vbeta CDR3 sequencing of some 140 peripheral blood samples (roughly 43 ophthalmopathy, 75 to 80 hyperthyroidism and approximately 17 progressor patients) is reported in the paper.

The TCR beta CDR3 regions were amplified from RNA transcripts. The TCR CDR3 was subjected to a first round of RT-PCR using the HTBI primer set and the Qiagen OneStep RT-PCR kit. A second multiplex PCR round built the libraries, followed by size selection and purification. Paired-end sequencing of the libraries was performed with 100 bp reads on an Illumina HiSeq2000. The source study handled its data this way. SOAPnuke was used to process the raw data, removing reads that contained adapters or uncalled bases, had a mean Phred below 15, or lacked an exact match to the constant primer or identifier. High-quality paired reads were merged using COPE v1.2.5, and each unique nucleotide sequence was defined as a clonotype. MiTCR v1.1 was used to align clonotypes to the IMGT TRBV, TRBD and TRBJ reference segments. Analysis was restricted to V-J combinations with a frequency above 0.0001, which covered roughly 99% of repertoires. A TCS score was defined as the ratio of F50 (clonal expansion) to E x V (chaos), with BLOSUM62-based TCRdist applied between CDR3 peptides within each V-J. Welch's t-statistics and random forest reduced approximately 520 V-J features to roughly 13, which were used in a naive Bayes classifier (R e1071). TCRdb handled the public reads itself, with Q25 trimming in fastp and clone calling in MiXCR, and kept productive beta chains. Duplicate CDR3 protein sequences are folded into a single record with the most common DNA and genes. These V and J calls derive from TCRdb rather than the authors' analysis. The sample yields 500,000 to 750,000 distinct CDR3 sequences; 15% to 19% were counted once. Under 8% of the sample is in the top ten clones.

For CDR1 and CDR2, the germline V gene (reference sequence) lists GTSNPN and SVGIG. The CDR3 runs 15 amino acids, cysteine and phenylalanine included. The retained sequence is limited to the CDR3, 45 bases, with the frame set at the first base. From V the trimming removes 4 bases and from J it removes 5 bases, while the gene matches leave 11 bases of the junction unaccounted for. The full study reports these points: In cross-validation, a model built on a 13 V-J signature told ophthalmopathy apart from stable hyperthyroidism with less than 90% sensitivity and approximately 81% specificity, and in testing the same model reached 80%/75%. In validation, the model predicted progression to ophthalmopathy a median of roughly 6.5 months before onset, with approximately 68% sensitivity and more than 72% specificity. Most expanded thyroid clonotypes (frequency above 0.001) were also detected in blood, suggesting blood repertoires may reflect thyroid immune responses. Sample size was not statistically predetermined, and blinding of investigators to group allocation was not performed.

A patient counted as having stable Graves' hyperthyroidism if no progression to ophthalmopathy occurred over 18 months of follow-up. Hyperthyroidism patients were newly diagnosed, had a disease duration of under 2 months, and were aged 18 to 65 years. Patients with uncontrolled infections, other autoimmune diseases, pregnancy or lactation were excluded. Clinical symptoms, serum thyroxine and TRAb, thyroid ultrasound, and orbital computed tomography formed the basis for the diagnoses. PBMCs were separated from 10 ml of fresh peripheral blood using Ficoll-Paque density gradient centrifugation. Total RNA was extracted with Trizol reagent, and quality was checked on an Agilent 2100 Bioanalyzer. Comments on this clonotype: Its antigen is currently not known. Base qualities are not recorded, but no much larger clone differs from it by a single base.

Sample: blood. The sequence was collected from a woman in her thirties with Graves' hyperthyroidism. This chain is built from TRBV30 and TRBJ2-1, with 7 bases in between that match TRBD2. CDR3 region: CAWTPWQREDNEQFF. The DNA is TGTGCCTGGACGCCCTGGCAGCGGGAAGACAATGAGCAGTTCTTC.